This T cell receptor beta chain was found in a study of T cells after yellow fever vaccination. Across the study: Fractions low in cell number were prepared with SMART-Seq v4 Ultra Low Input. Findings of the study overall: A weaker secondary response peaked on day 5, the primary on day 15.

This clonotype was recorded a few times. The antigen remains unidentified. V was clipped by 6 bases and J by 4 bases, with 16 bases between them. CDR1 ENHRY and CDR2 SYGVKD come from the germline V gene. The CDR3 sequence is 14 residues long. TCR cDNA, made by 5'RACE template switching, carried an added universal primer site and UMIs. TCRdb reprocessed the 5' RACE reads with MiXCR, giving one entry per CDR3 protein. This sample has fewer than 450,000 distinct CDR3 sequences, with about 7.8% found just once. This sequence originates from a man younger than 35 who received the YFV17D yellow fever vaccine. The sample in question was PBMCs, obtained roughly seven weeks after the first yellow fever vaccination. This chain links TRBV10-3 with TRBJ2-7, with D perhaps TRBD1 or TRBD2 (5 bases each). CDR3 region: CAIRSSEQGYEQYV. CDR3 coding DNA: TGTGCCATCAGGAGTAGCGAGCAGGGTTACGAGCAGTACGTC.